The 24 T cell receptor beta chains below come from one sample, sequenced in a study of OX40 agonist ivuxolimab in advanced cancers. Some clones are missing from TCRdb's copy, which holds only in-frame ones; the method was immunoSEQ multiplex PCR. The data show approximately 46,000 clones, with more than 75% seen just once and 3% to 5% held by the top ten. The specimen comprised CD4+ or CD8+ T cells sorted from blood, sampled in a trial of the OX40 agonist ivuxolimab. The receptors stem from an adult with an advanced solid tumor such as melanoma, head and neck, liver or kidney cancer.

The chain employs TRBV28 and TRBJ2-1; 11 bases agree with TRBD2. The CDR3 is made up of 14 amino acids. Germline lookup yields CDR1 MDHEN and CDR2 SYDVKM. The junction had 4 bases not matched to a gene; V was cut back by 6 bases and J by 6 bases. The CDR3 here is CASSAGLAANEQFF. The CDR3 DNA is TGTGCCAGCAGCGCGGGACTAGCGGCCAATGAGCAGTTCTTC.

This clone appeared a few times. This chain links TRBV29-1 with TRBJ2-3, with TRBD1 matching 10 bases. From germline, CDR1 is SQVTM and CDR2 ANQGSEA. The CDR3 has 14 residues. The V segment lost 7 bases and the J segment 1 base; nucleotides outside the gene matches: 5. CDR3 loop: CSATGTGGTDTQYF. The DNA of the CDR3 is TGCAGCGCCACCGGGACAGGGGGCACAGATACGCAGTATTTT.

The V gene is TRBV5-1, the J gene TRBJ2-1, with TRBD1 matching over 7 bases. CDR1 and CDR2 (germline): SGHRS, YFSETQ. The CDR3 loop spans 15 amino acids. V shed 0 bases, J shed 4 bases, and the junction held 4 bases outside the gene matches. The CDR3 loop is CASSLEGQDYNEQFF. In DNA, the CDR3 is TGCGCCAGCAGCTTGGAAGGACAGGATTACAATGAGCAGTTCTTC. Together with reference TRBV5-1 and TRBJ2-1, the CDR3 gives the full variable domain: KAGVTQTPRYLIKTRGQQVTLSCSPISGHRSVSWYQQTPGQGLQFLFEYFSETQRNKGNFPGRFSGRQFSNSRSEMNVSTLELGDSALYLCASSLEGQDYNEQFFGPGTRLTVL.

The rearrangement uses TRBV2 and TRBJ2-7, with D perhaps matching TRBD2 (5 bases). The CDR3 totals 14 residues. Deletions cut 1 base from V and 2 bases from J, with 9 bases between. Per the germline V gene, CDR1 is SNHLY and CDR2 is FYNNEI. In DNA, the CDR3 is TGTGCCAGCAGTGAAGTTACTAGACCCTACGAGCAGTACTTC. This sequence encodes CASSEVTRPYEQYF.

The chain joins TRBV11-2 to TRBJ2-3; TRBD1 matches 8 bases. Per germline, CDR1 SGHAT and CDR2 FQNNGV. The V segment lost 0 bases and the J segment 1 base; nucleotides outside the gene matches: 6. This CDR3 contains 17 residues. CDR3: CASSLDPDRARTDTQYF. CDR3 DNA: TGTGCCAGCAGCTTAGACCCGGACAGGGCGCGCACAGATACGCAGTATTTT.

The chain carries TRBV5-4 and TRBJ1-2; D is unclear. This CDR3 has 15 amino acids. Trimming removed 0 bases from V and 1 base from J, with 10 bases in between. In germline, CDR1 is SGHNT, CDR2 YYREEE (reference sequence). The CDR3 here is CASSLAKAGNYGYTF. In nucleotides, the CDR3 is TGTGCCAGCAGCTTGGCGAAGGCGGGTAACTATGGCTACACCTTC. Variable domain in full (rest from reference TRBV5-4 and TRBJ1-2): ETGVTQSPTHLIKTRGQQVTLRCSSQSGHNTVSWYQQALGQGPQFIFQYYREEENGRGNFPPRFSGLQFPNYSSELNVNALELDDSALYLCASSLAKAGNYGYTFGSGTRLTVV.

This clone was counted only a few times. The chain combines TRBV10-1 with TRBJ2-6; D is unresolved. This CDR3 is 15 amino acids long. V was clipped by 2 bases and J by 4 bases, with 9 bases between them. Looked up from germline, CDR1 is WNHNN and CDR2 is SYGVQD (reference sequence). DNA of the CDR3: TGCGCCAGCAGTGAGGCAGGTACCGGGGCCAACGTCCTGACTTTC. It is translated as CASSEAGTGANVLTF.

The chain carries TRBV7-2 and TRBJ1-6, with D perhaps TRBD1 (6 bases). Germline V gene sequence: CDR1 SGHTA, CDR2 FQGNSA. The CDR3 loop spans 14 amino acids. Trimming took 2 bases from V and 8 from J, leaving 10 bases between them. This CDR3 reads CASSLRGVDSPLHF. In nucleotides, the CDR3 is TGTGCCAGCAGCTTAAGGGGGGTTGATTCACCCCTCCACTTT. Based on the CDR3 plus reference TRBV7-2 and TRBJ1-6, the full variable domain is GAGVSQSPSNKVTEKGKDVELRCDPISGHTALYWYRQSLGQGLEFLIYFQGNSAPDKSGLPSDRFSAERTGGSVSTLTIQRTQQEDSAVYLCASSLRGVDSPLHFGNGTRLTVT.

This chain joins TRBV6-5 and TRBJ1-4; D is unclear. This CDR3 spans 15 amino acids. CDR1 and CDR2 (germline): MNHEY, SVGAGI. The V and J ends lost 4 bases and 0 bases respectively, with 9 bases between them. CDR3 coding DNA: TGTGCCAGCAGTTTCCGGTTTGCAACTAATGAAAAACTGTTTTTT. This translates into CASSFRFATNEKLFF.

This CDR3 is CATLSGRGRDTQYF. In nucleotides, the CDR3 is TGTGCCACTCTAAGTGGGCGGGGTCGGGATACGCAGTATTTT. The chain is built from TRBV19 and TRBJ2-3, with D possibly TRBD2 on 6 matching bases. Germline CDR1 and CDR2: LNHDA and SQIVND (reference sequence). This CDR3 has 14 residues. V lost 10 bases and J lost 6, with 20 bases in between.

The V and J genes are TRBV2 and TRBJ1-2; 7 bases map to TRBD1. The length of the CDR3 is 16 residues. Trimming at V came to 7 bases and at J to 7 bases, leaving 18 bases not matched to a gene. CDR1 and CDR2 (germline): SNHLY, FYNNEI. The DNA of the CDR3 is TGTGCCAGCATTTTCAACCTCGGGCAGGGGGAAGGTGGCTACACCTTC. Amino acid sequence: CASIFNLGQGEGGYTF.

The genes are TRBV18 and TRBJ2-5; weak D call: TRBD2 (6 bases). The V gene's germline CDR1 is KGHSH and CDR2 LQKENI. V was cut by 0 bases and J by 1 base, with 15 bases left in between. The CDR3 covers 17 residues. The CDR3: CASSPPRLVQIQETQYF. In DNA form, the CDR3 reads TGTGCCAGCTCACCACCGAGACTAGTTCAAATCCAAGAGACCCAGTACTTC.

This clone was counted a few times. This chain joins TRBV2 and TRBJ1-5; D remains ambiguous. V was trimmed by 3 bases and J by 2 bases, leaving 5 bases between them. The germline gives CDR1 SNHLY, CDR2 FYNNEI. CDR3 size: 13 residues. The CDR3 DNA sequence: TGTGCCAGCAGTGACACAGGCAATCAGCCCCAGCATTTT. It is translated as CASSDTGNQPQHF.

The gene calls are TRBV7-7 and TRBJ2-7, with 9 bases lining up with TRBD2. CDR1 is SSHAT, CDR2 FNYEAQ, per germline (reference sequence). The CDR3 consists of 16 residues. V shed 5 bases and J 9 bases; nucleotides not matched to a gene: 17. The CDR3, as DNA: TGTGCCAGCAGCCCAGGGGTAGCGGGGGTATCTCTTCGGCAGTACTTC. Amino acids: CASSPGVAGVSLRQYF. Complete variable domain (other parts from reference TRBV7-7 and TRBJ2-7): GAGVSQSPRYKVTKRGQDVTLRCDPISSHATLYWYQQALGQGPEFLTYFNYEAQPDKSGLPSDRFSAERPEGSISTLTIQRTEQRDSAMYRCASSPGVAGVSLRQYFGPGTRLTVT.

This chain links TRBV28 with TRBJ2-1, with 7 nucleotides matching TRBD2. The CDR3 has 11 amino acids. The germline V gene encodes CDR1 MDHEN and CDR2 SYDVKM. V lost 3 bases to trimming and J lost 15 bases; unmatched junction nucleotides: 5. The CDR3 bases are TGTGCCAGCAGTTTCGGGGACTATACGTTCTTC. This sequence encodes CASSFGDYTFF.

V is TRBV27 and J is TRBJ2-5, with D perhaps matching TRBD1 (6 bases). Germline CDR1 MNHEY, CDR2 SMNVEV (reference sequence). V was cut by 4 bases and J by 1 base, with 10 bases left in between. The CDR3 covers 14 residues. The CDR3 nucleotides read TGTGCCAGCAGTTGGACAGTAGCCCAAGAGACCCAGTACTTC. Amino acid sequence: CASSWTVAQETQYF.

In its sample, this clone was seen a few times. The V gene is TRBV6-7, the J gene TRBJ1-1, with D hard to call. TRBV6-7 has ORF status, its function being uncertain. This CDR3 has 12 amino acids. Deletions cut 3 bases from V and 9 bases from J, with 11 bases between. CDR3 sequence: CASSYLTDQAFF. The DNA for the CDR3 is TGTGCCAGCAGTTATTTAACAGATCAAGCTTTCTTT.

This clone was picked up a small number of times. The V gene is TRBV6-1, the J gene TRBJ1-2; 7 nucleotides match TRBD1. Germline CDR1 is MNHNS and CDR2 is SASEGT. V lost 5 bases, J lost 2 bases, and 5 bases stayed unmatched. This CDR3 comprises 14 residues. The CDR3 region has the DNA TGTGCCAGCAGTCAGCCGGGACAGAACTATGGCTACACCTTC. It encodes CASSQPGQNYGYTF.

The rearrangement links TRBV6-1 to TRBJ1-1; perhaps TRBD1 as D (6 bases). V was shortened by 6 bases and J by 1 base, with 9 bases between the two germline ends. Germline lookup yields CDR1 MNHNS and CDR2 SASEGT. The CDR3 spans 13 residues. This CDR3 is CASRTGPNTEAFF. The CDR3 region has the DNA TGTGCCAGCAGGACAGGACCGAACACTGAAGCTTTCTTT.

In DNA, the CDR3 is TGCGCCAGCAGTGAGTCTAGCGGGGGGCAGACCACCGGGGAGCTGTTTTTT. Translated, it gives CASSESSGGQTTGELFF. This chain connects TRBV10-1 to TRBJ2-2; 10 bases align to TRBD2. The V gene's germline CDR1 is WNHNN and CDR2 SYGVQD (reference sequence). V trimming: 0 bases; J trimming: 4 bases; junction bases outside the gene matches: 5. This CDR3 comprises 17 residues.

This chain uses TRBV7-9 with TRBJ1-2; no clear D. Germline CDR1 and CDR2: SEHNR and FQNEAQ (reference sequence). The CDR3 sequence is 13 residues long. Trimming removed 3 bases from V and 3 bases from J, with 8 bases in between. In DNA, the CDR3 is TGTGCCAGCAGCTTTGGCCGTTACTATGGCTACACCTTC. Translation: CASSFGRYYGYTF.

There are a few counts of this clone. The chain links TRBV27 to TRBJ2-5; D might be TRBD1 (5 bases). The V gene's germline CDR1 is MNHEY and CDR2 SMNVEV (reference sequence). Trimming removed 2 bases at V and 5 bases at J, with 18 bases between. The CDR3 totals 16 residues. The CDR3 nucleotides are TGTGCCAGCAGTTTACTGGGCAGGGCGGAGAGGGAGACCCAGTACTTC. Its translation is CASSLLGRAERETQYF.

In regard to this clone: A read error may account for a junction end that differs from germline. This chain links TRBV28 with TRBJ1-2; D is ambiguous. Germline values: CDR1 MDHEN, CDR2 SYDVKM. The CDR3 length is 11 residues. The CDR3 DNA reads as TGTGCCAGCAGTTCTAATTATGGCTACACCTTC. It specifies CASSSNYGYTF.

The count of this clone is one. CDR3 sequence: CASTGDHWDRVPYEQYF. For the CDR3, the DNA is TGTGCCAGCACTGGGGACCATTGGGACAGGGTCCCCTACGAGCAGTACTTC. The V and J genes are TRBV28 and TRBJ2-7; 9 nucleotides agree with TRBD1. From germline, CDR1 is MDHEN and CDR2 SYDVKM. After removal of 7 bases from V and 2 bases from J, the junction contained 15 bases not matched to a gene. This CDR3 region has 17 residues. Full variable domain (rest looked up from reference TRBV28 and TRBJ2-7): DVKVTQSSRYLVKRTGEKVFLECVQDMDHENMFWYRQDPGLGLRLIYFSYDVKMKEKGDIPEGYSVSREKKERFSLILESASTNQTSMYLCASTGDHWDRVPYEQYFGPGTRLTVT.